This entry lists 25 T cell receptor beta chains sequenced from one sample in a study of beta chain features in type 1 diabetes. Findings and caveats of the study: People with Type 1 diabetes carried modestly yet significantly shorter TCRB CDR3s in all four CD4+ subsets.

Which antigens these TCRs recognize remains unknown. The isolated RNA, all of it, was reverse transcribed, so expressed TCRB transcripts were what got sequenced. The method was immunoSEQ multiplex PCR; TCRdb's version includes in-frame clones alone and lacks a portion of them. Among fewer than 350,000 clones listed, 14% to 15% were seen once. The sequencing sample was made of naive CD4+ T cells from blood. The receptors were gathered from a man aged 18 to 30 with type 1 diabetes.

This chain uses TRBV20-1 with TRBJ2-4; no clear D. CDR3 size: 11 residues. The germline gives CDR1 DFQATT, CDR2 SNEGSKA (reference sequence). The V and J ends lost 5 bases and 6 bases respectively, with 8 bases between them. The CDR3 loop reads CSAYFSNIQYF. CDR3 bases: TGCAGTGCTTATTTCTCAAACATTCAGTACTTC.

This clone turned up a few times. The CDR3 bases are TGCAGCGCTGAGGGAGTGCTCACAGATACGCAGTATTTT. This translates into CSAEGVLTDTQYF. The genes are TRBV29-1 and TRBJ2-3, with a possible D match to TRBD2 (5 bases). CDR1 is SQVTM, CDR2 ANQGSEA, per germline. There are 13 residues in the CDR3. V was cut by 7 bases and J by 2 bases, with 13 bases left in between.

This clone was counted a few times. Other DNA sequences within the sample encode an identical CDR3. CDR3 in amino acids: CASSRTANTEAFF. The CDR3 DNA reads as TGTGCCAGCAGCCGAACAGCGAACACTGAAGCTTTCTTT. V and J are TRBV7-9 and TRBJ1-1, with no clear D. The CDR3 covers 13 residues. Germline V gene sequence: CDR1 SEHNR, CDR2 FQNEAQ (reference sequence). The V end lost 5 bases, the J end lost 1 base, and 8 bases lay between the germline ends.

Only a few counts were recorded for this clone. The chain recombines TRBV14 with TRBJ2-1; TRBD2 matches at 10 bases. Germline trimming cut 2 bases from V and 7 bases from J; bases unmatched to any gene: 5. The germline V gene has CDR1 SGHDN and CDR2 FVKESK. This CDR3 is built from 15 residues. CDR3 sequence reads: CASSQFSGGANEQFF. CDR3 nucleotides: TGTGCCAGCAGCCAATTCAGCGGGGGGGCGAATGAGCAGTTCTTC.

The rearrangement links TRBV30 to TRBJ2-1, with 10 positions matching TRBD2. This CDR3 spans 18 amino acids. Germline-derived CDR1 and CDR2 are GTSNPN and SVGIG (reference sequence). Trimming at V came to 2 bases and at J to 4 bases, leaving 14 bases not matched to a gene. The CDR3 reads CAWSIDSGGYTEYNEQFF. In nucleotides, the CDR3 is TGTGCCTGGAGTATTGATAGCGGGGGGTATACCGAATACAATGAGCAGTTCTTC.

This clone was detected only a few times. The chain employs TRBV19 and TRBJ2-1; 12 bases align to TRBD2. Germline CDR1 and CDR2: LNHDA and SQIVND (reference sequence). CDR3 length: 16 residues. After removal of 3 bases from V and 9 bases from J, the junction contained 9 bases not matched to a gene. The CDR3 DNA reads TGTGCCAGTAGTATCGATTCTAGCGGGAGGGCCGTTGAGCAGTTCTTC. The encoded protein is CASSIDSSGRAVEQFF.

This clone was seen a handful of times. This chain links TRBV6-1 with TRBJ2-1; TRBD2 matches 12 bases. CDR1 and CDR2 (germline): MNHNS, SASEGT. CDR3 length: 15 amino acids. The junction had 6 bases not matched to a gene; V was cut back by 5 bases and J by 7 bases. The DNA of the CDR3 is TGTGCCAGCAGTCTTCAGACTAGCGGGAGTAATGAGCAGTTCTTC. The encoded protein is CASSLQTSGSNEQFF.

This clone was recorded a few times. V and J are TRBV9 and TRBJ1-2; D is perhaps TRBD1 (5 bases). The CDR3 consists of 13 residues. Trimming removed 3 bases from V and 4 bases from J, with 10 bases in between. The germline gives CDR1 SGDLS, CDR2 YYNGEE. The CDR3 spells CASSGGHSYGYTF. The CDR3 DNA is TGTGCCAGCAGCGGCGGACACAGCTATGGCTACACCTTC.

The chain combines TRBV10-3 with TRBJ2-3; 9 nucleotides line up with TRBD2. Unmatched junction bases numbered 13, after V lost 3 bases and J lost 6 bases. The CDR3 spans 17 residues. Germline loops: CDR1 ENHRY, CDR2 SYGVKD. The CDR3 protein is CAISDWLAGPPTDTQYF. In DNA, the CDR3 is TGTGCCATCAGTGACTGGCTAGCGGGGCCTCCTACGGATACGCAGTATTTT.

J is TRBJ2-7 and V is TRBV18; 8 bases line up with TRBD1. V shed 2 bases, J shed 5 bases, and the junction held 5 bases outside the gene matches. This CDR3 is 14 amino acids long. Germline V lookup: CDR1 KGHSH, CDR2 LQKENI. The CDR3 sequence: CASSPFSGGDEQYF. CDR3 sequence (DNA): TGTGCCAGCTCACCATTCTCAGGGGGCGACGAGCAGTACTTC. Based on the CDR3 plus reference TRBV18 and TRBJ2-7, the full variable domain is NAGVMQNPRHLVRRRGQEARLRCSPMKGHSHVYWYRQLPEEGLKFMVYLQKENIIDESGMPKERFSAEFPKEGPSILRIQQVVRGDSAAYFCASSPFSGGDEQYFGPGTRLTVT.

The chain employs TRBV30 and TRBJ2-3, with 7 nucleotides matching TRBD1. The CDR3 sequence is 13 residues long. Germline loops: CDR1 GTSNPN, CDR2 SVGIG (reference sequence). Losses at the gene ends were 2 bases for V and 6 bases for J; bases not matched to a gene: 5. CDR3 loop: CAWSSQGDDTQYF. In nucleotides, the CDR3 is TGTGCCTGGAGTTCTCAGGGGGATGATACGCAGTATTTT.

Only a few counts were recorded for this clone. The chain joins TRBV14 to TRBJ2-7; D is possibly TRBD2 (6 bases). The CDR3 runs to 14 residues. CDR1 and CDR2 from the germline V gene are SGHDN and FVKESK. Trimming left V 4 bases short and J 6 bases short, with 16 bases between. As DNA, the CDR3 is TGTGCCAGCAGCCTCGGCGGGGAGAAGGGCGAGCAGTACTTC. It specifies CASSLGGEKGEQYF. The full variable domain, with the rest looked up from reference TRBV14 and TRBJ2-7, is EAGVTQFPSHSVIEKGQTVTLRCDPISGHDNLYWYRRVMGKEIKFLLHFVKESKQDESGMPNNRFLAERTGGTYSTLKVQPAELEDSGVYFCASSLGGEKGEQYFGPGTRLTVT.

A few counts support this clone. CDR3 in DNA: TGTGCCAGCAGTTTTACAGCGCGCGGGGAGCAGTACTTC. Its protein is CASSFTARGEQYF. The chain employs TRBV27 and TRBJ2-7, with D possibly being TRBD2 (5 bases). The V and J ends lost 3 bases and 7 bases respectively, with 13 bases between them. The CDR3 covers 13 residues. Germline V gene data show CDR1 as MNHEY and CDR2 as SMNVEV (reference sequence).

This chain connects TRBV27 to TRBJ2-3, with 7 bases aligning to TRBD2. This CDR3 contains 15 residues. V lost 3 bases and J lost 3; bases outside the gene matches: 6. Looked up from germline, CDR1 is MNHEY and CDR2 is SMNVEV (reference sequence). The CDR3 sequence: CASSFGLGVTDTQYF. CDR3 DNA sequence: TGTGCCAGCAGTTTCGGACTAGGGGTAACAGATACGCAGTATTTT.

The CDR3 protein is CASSSRRDGTEAFF. As DNA, the CDR3 is TGTGCCAGCAGCTCCCGTCGGGATGGCACTGAAGCTTTCTTT. The chain combines TRBV11-2 with TRBJ1-1; D gene ambiguous. Germline CDR1 reads SGHAT; CDR2 reads FQNNGV. V lost 4 bases and J 4 bases, leaving 13 bases between the germline ends. The CDR3 has 14 residues.

V and J are TRBV6-6 and TRBJ1-4; 8 bases are a match to TRBD1. CDR3 length: 14 residues. Germline V gene sequence: CDR1 MNHNY, CDR2 SVGAGI (reference sequence). The junction had 11 bases not matched to a gene; V was cut back by 10 bases and J by 7 bases. The CDR3 region has the DNA TGTGCCACGCACCGACAGGGGAGTAGTGAAAAACTGTTTTTT. Translating it yields CATHRQGSSEKLFF.

The genes are TRBV28 and TRBJ2-7, with 7 bases that match TRBD2. CDR1 is MDHEN and CDR2 is SYDVKM in the germline V gene. The CDR3 has 14 residues. The junction had 3 bases not matched to a gene; V was cut back by 2 bases and J by 2 bases. The CDR3 sequence is CASSLGRETYEQYF. The CDR3 DNA sequence: TGTGCCAGCAGTTTAGGGCGGGAGACCTACGAGCAGTACTTC.

This clone was seen more than once but under ten times. The chain joins TRBV28 to TRBJ1-5; D ambiguous. V gave up 1 base and J gave up 5 bases, with 21 bases separating them. CDR1 is MDHEN, CDR2 SYDVKM, per germline. The CDR3 has 18 residues. The CDR3 coding sequence is TGTGCCAGCAGTTTATTGGTATTTCGAACCTATCATTATCAGCCCCAGCATTTT. Translating gives CASSLLVFRTYHYQPQHF.

This clone has just one count. The same CDR3 arises from other DNA sequences in this sample as well. The chain has TRBV5-1 and TRBJ1-1, with D perhaps TRBD1 (5 bases). Trimming took 0 bases from V and 0 from J, leaving 6 bases between them. This CDR3 region has 14 residues. Germline assignment: CDR1 SGHRS and CDR2 YFSETQ. The CDR3 sequence: CASSLDRMNTEAFF. For the CDR3, the DNA is TGCGCCAGCAGCTTGGACAGGATGAACACTGAAGCTTTCTTT. The full variable domain, its missing parts supplied by reference TRBV5-1 and TRBJ1-1, is KAGVTQTPRYLIKTRGQQVTLSCSPISGHRSVSWYQQTPGQGLQFLFEYFSETQRNKGNFPGRFSGRQFSNSRSEMNVSTLELGDSALYLCASSLDRMNTEAFFGQGTRLTVV.

This clone was detected a few times. The CDR3 protein is CASSGGLYYYEQYF. The CDR3 DNA is TGTGCCAGCAGCGGGGGACTTTACTACTACGAGCAGTACTTC. The V call is TRBV2, the J call TRBJ2-7; the D gene is possibly TRBD2 (6 bases). The CDR3 runs 14 residues. The V end lost 6 bases, the J end lost 3 bases, and 15 bases lay between the germline ends. Germline V gene lookup returns CDR1 SNHLY and CDR2 FYNNEI. Full variable domain (missing parts from reference TRBV2 and TRBJ2-7): EPEVTQTPSHQVTQMGQEVILRCVPISNHLYFYWYRQILGQKVEFLVSFYNNEISEKSEIFDDQFSVERPDGSNFTLKIRSTKLEDSAMYFCASSGGLYYYEQYFGPGTRLTVT.

Comment on this clone: The sample carries other DNA sequences with the same CDR3. The chain has TRBV7-9 and TRBJ1-1; D unresolved. The ends were cut back, 5 bases at V and 1 base at J, with 8 bases in the middle. The CDR3 covers 13 residues. Germline V gives CDR1 SEHNR, CDR2 FQNEAQ (reference sequence). The CDR3 DNA reads TGTGCCAGCAGCCTCCGGGGGAACACTGAAGCTTTCTTT. Translated, it gives CASSLRGNTEAFF.

This chain uses TRBV4-3 with TRBJ1-1; D is possibly TRBD1 (6 bases). The ends were cut back, 0 bases at V and 11 bases at J, with 16 bases in the middle. Germline V gene data show CDR1 as LGHNA and CDR2 as YSLEER. The CDR3 contains 14 residues. CDR3 sequence: CASSQDRGGSGAFF. The CDR3 DNA sequence: TGCGCCAGCAGCCAAGATCGGGGGGGCTCGGGGGCTTTCTTT.

This clone was detected a few times. The J gene is TRBJ2-6, the V gene TRBV5-1, with a possible D match to TRBD2 (7 bases). CDR1 is SGHRS, CDR2 YFSETQ, per germline. V was trimmed by 4 bases and J by 0 bases, leaving 17 bases between them. The CDR3 is 18 residues long. As DNA, the CDR3 is TGCGCCAGCAGCCCGACCCTGAGGGGGGGCTCTGGGGCCAACGTCCTGACTTTC. This translates into CASSPTLRGGSGANVLTF.

This clone was counted only a few times. The chain recombines TRBV27 with TRBJ1-2; 9 bases fit TRBD1. V was pared by 5 bases and J by 8 bases, with 6 bases of the junction left unmatched. Germline V CDR1 and CDR2: MNHEY, SMNVEV (reference sequence). CDR3 length: 13 amino acids. This chain's CDR3 is CASSLDRGGGYTF. In nucleotides, the CDR3 is TGTGCCAGCAGTCTTGACAGGGGGGGCGGCTACACCTTC.

Only a few counts were recorded for this clone. The chain carries TRBV28 and TRBJ2-7; 9 bases are a match to TRBD2. Looked up from germline, CDR1 is MDHEN and CDR2 is SYDVKM. The CDR3 spans 16 residues. Germline trimming cut 4 bases from V and 0 bases from J; bases unmatched to any gene: 7. The CDR3 DNA sequence: TGTGCCAGCAGTTCGATTAGCGGGAGAGGCTCCTACGAGCAGTACTTC. This encodes CASSSISGRGSYEQYF.